Below are 22 T cell receptor beta chains sequenced from a single sample in a study of monozygotic twins with inflammatory bowel disease (dated by TCRdb to the late 2010s). Libraries were constructed by 5' RACE. TCRdb names Illumina HiSeq 2500 as the instrument used. Based on TCRdb reprocessing of the reads, there is one entry per CDR3 protein sequence, and DNA is missing. The sample table on file contains approximately 390,000 distinct CDR3 sequences. The top ten hold approximately 2.3% of the sample. Sequences were obtained from blood. The receptors here all came from a human donor with ulcerative colitis or Crohn's disease, or a healthy co-twin of an affected twin (not recorded which).

J is TRBJ2-1 and V is TRBV20-1; TCRdb's assignment of TRBD1 cannot be checked, as there is no DNA. The CDR3 contains 15 residues. Germline values: CDR1 DFQATT, CDR2 SNEGSKA (reference sequence). CDR3 protein: CSAPDRGRGYNEQFF.

This chain joins TRBV20-1 and TRBJ2-3; TCRdb's assignment of TRBD1 cannot be checked, as there is no DNA. In germline, CDR1 is DFQATT, CDR2 SNEGSKA (reference sequence). The CDR3 has 13 residues. CDR3 loop: CSASRTRTDTQYF.

The chain recombines TRBV28 with TRBJ2-2; TCRdb reports TRBD1, a call that lacks DNA to check it against. Germline CDR1 and CDR2: MDHEN and SYDVKM. The CDR3 spans 13 residues. CDR3 amino acids: CASTLGGAGELFF. Combining the CDR3 with reference TRBV28 and TRBJ2-2 gives the whole variable domain DVKVTQSSRYLVKRTGEKVFLECVQDMDHENMFWYRQDPGLGLRLIYFSYDVKMKEKGDIPEGYSVSREKKERFSLILESASTNQTSMYLCASTLGGAGELFFGEGSRLTVL.

The chain is built from TRBV20-1 and TRBJ2-1; TCRdb's D call of TRBD1 is untestable without DNA. The length of the CDR3 is 15 residues. Germline CDR1 reads DFQATT; CDR2 reads SNEGSKA (reference sequence). The CDR3 region is CSANSGTGVYNEQFF.

The rearrangement joins TRBV27 to TRBJ1-1; TCRdb's D call, TRBD1, is unchecked because there is no DNA. CDR1 and CDR2 (germline): MNHEY, SMNVEV (reference sequence). The CDR3 totals 12 residues. The CDR3 sequence is CASSLLGQGAFF.

The chain uses TRBV6-1 and TRBJ1-5. CDR1 MNHNS and CDR2 SASEGT come from the germline V gene. The CDR3 is 14 amino acids. The chain's CDR3 is CASSVSQSNQPQHF.

The J gene is TRBJ1-2, the V gene TRBV5-1. CDR1 and CDR2 from the germline V gene are SGHRS and YFSETQ. CDR3 length equals 12 residues. The CDR3 spells CASSLTDYGYTF. The entire variable domain, with the rest obtained from reference TRBV5-1 and TRBJ1-2, is as follows: KAGVTQTPRYLIKTRGQQVTLSCSPISGHRSVSWYQQTPGQGLQFLFEYFSETQRNKGNFPGRFSGRQFSNSRSEMNVSTLELGDSALYLCASSLTDYGYTFGSGTRLTVV.

The chain couples TRBV29-1 to TRBJ1-6; TCRdb's assignment of TRBD1 cannot be checked, as there is no DNA. The V gene's germline CDR1 is SQVTM and CDR2 ANQGSEA. There are 13 residues in the CDR3. CDR3 sequence: CSVAHGGNSPLHF.

The CDR3 sequence: CASSTGQGTQETQYF. The rearrangement links TRBV5-1 to TRBJ2-5; the D gene TCRdb calls, TRBD1, cannot be checked with no DNA. Germline assignment: CDR1 SGHRS and CDR2 YFSETQ. The CDR3 loop spans 15 amino acids.

This rearrangement joins TRBV4-1 to TRBJ2-5; TCRdb's D gene call, TRBD2, goes unchecked for lack of DNA. The CDR3 runs to 15 residues. CDR1 is MGHRA, CDR2 YSYEKL, per germline. The CDR3 protein is CASSQDQGQKETQYF.

This sequence joins TRBV5-4 and TRBJ1-1; TCRdb's assignment of TRBD1 cannot be checked, as there is no DNA. This CDR3 spans 13 amino acids. CDR1 is SGHNT, CDR2 YYREEE, per germline (reference sequence). CDR3 amino acids: CASSPTGPTEAFF.

V and J are TRBV4-2 and TRBJ1-2; TCRdb proposes TRBD1, but this gene call is untestable without DNA. CDR1 and CDR2 from the germline V gene are LGHNA and YNFKEQ. The CDR3 contains 16 residues. CDR3 residues: CASSQAAGAANYGYTF.

CDR3 protein: CASSLAGLAGGSEQFF. The V and J genes are TRBV7-2 and TRBJ2-1; TCRdb's D call of TRBD2 is untestable without DNA. The CDR3 sequence is 16 residues long. The germline V gene has CDR1 SGHTA and CDR2 FQGNSA.

V gene TRBV20-1 combines with J gene TRBJ2-5; TCRdb gives TRBD1 as the D gene, but with no DNA this cannot be confirmed. CDR1 is DFQATT, CDR2 SNEGSKA, per germline (reference sequence). CDR3 size: 16 residues. The CDR3 region is CSAIDMHRGKQETQYF.

The chain joins TRBV11-2 to TRBJ2-5; TCRdb indicates TRBD2, and absent DNA this call remains unverified. CDR3 length: 20 amino acids. Germline lookup yields CDR1 SGHAT and CDR2 FQNNGV. The CDR3 sequence is CASCEMGRDKDYLPRKTQYF.

The rearrangement uses TRBV30 and TRBJ1-2; the D call from TCRdb, TRBD1, cannot be confirmed without DNA. Germline-derived CDR1 and CDR2 are GTSNPN and SVGIG (reference sequence). The CDR3 spans 12 residues. The CDR3 sequence: CAWDIQGIGYTF.

The chain is built from TRBV10-3 and TRBJ1-4. Germline V lookup: CDR1 ENHRY, CDR2 SYGVKD. There are 13 residues in the CDR3. The CDR3 sequence is CAIKPATNEKLFF.

The chain joins TRBV20-1 to TRBJ2-1. Germline V CDR1 and CDR2: DFQATT, SNEGSKA (reference sequence). This CDR3 spans 14 amino acids. The CDR3 sequence is CSAPSGRAYNEQFF.

The V and J genes are TRBV25-1 and TRBJ2-1; TCRdb proposes TRBD1, but this gene call is untestable without DNA. The germline gives CDR1 MGHDK, CDR2 SYGVNS. CDR3 size: 12 residues. The CDR3 protein is CASSAGIHEQFF.

The genes are TRBV7-9 and TRBJ2-3; TCRdb proposes TRBD1, but this gene call is untestable without DNA. Per the germline V gene, CDR1 is SEHNR and CDR2 is FQNEAQ (reference sequence). The CDR3 is made up of 15 amino acids. Here the CDR3 reads CASSSPRGPTDTQYF.

The chain couples TRBV5-6 to TRBJ1-2; with no DNA, the TCRdb D assignment of TRBD1 cannot be verified. The CDR3 extends over 16 amino acids. Germline V lookup: CDR1 SGHDT, CDR2 YYEEEE. This chain's CDR3 is CASSLRQGAANYGYTF.

The chain joins TRBV28 to TRBJ1-5; TCRdb proposes TRBD1, but this gene call is untestable without DNA. Germline CDR1 reads MDHEN; CDR2 reads SYDVKM. CDR3 size: 16 residues. The CDR3 loop reads CASRTGGVRTNQPQHF.